This T cell receptor (beta chain) is from a study of neurological immune-mediated disorders. Study results and caveats: HTLV-1-associated myelopathy had the most TCR clonal expansion, whereas multiple sclerosis had the least (lower than in healthy controls). The phylogenetic placement of 18 of 34 multiple sclerosis patients' repertoires in one related-CDR3 cluster constitutes a possible signature.

Germline-derived CDR1 and CDR2 are MNHEY and SVGAGI. The CDR3 consists of 16 residues. This clonotype was counted between two and nine times. Its specificity is unknown. An end of the junction differs from the germline gene, which may be a read error. With 10-nucleotide random UMIs, 5'RACE was used to make the cDNA. TCRdb reprocessed the 5' RACE reads via MiXCR and lists one record per CDR3 protein. The profile shows more than 50,000 distinct CDR3 sequences, roughly 3.6% of them singletons. This chain uses TRBV6-5 with TRBJ1-6; D call uncertain. The clonotype comes from a man between 25 and 39 years old with multiple sclerosis. Sequencing used PBMCs. The CDR3 DNA reads TGTGCCAGCAGGCGGGGTCTAAGCTCCTATAATTCACCCCTCAACTTT. It specifies CASRRGLSSYNSPLNF.